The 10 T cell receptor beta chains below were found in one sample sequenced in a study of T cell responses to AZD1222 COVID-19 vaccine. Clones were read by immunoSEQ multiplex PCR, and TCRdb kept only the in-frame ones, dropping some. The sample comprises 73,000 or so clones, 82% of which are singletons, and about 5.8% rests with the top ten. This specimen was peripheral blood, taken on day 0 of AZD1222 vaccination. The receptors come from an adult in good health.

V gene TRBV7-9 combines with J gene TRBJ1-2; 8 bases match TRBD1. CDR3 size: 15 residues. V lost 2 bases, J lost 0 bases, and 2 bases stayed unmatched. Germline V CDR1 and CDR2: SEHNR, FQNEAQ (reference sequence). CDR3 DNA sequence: TGTGCCAGCAGCTTACCAGGGGGCCCTAACTATGGCTACACCTTC. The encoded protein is CASSLPGGPNYGYTF.

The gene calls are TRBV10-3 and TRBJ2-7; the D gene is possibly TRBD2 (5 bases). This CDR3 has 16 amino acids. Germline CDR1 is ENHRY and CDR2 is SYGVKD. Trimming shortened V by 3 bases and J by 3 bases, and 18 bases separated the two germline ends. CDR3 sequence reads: CAISDSGGTSNYEQYF. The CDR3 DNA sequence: TGTGCCATCAGTGATTCCGGAGGAACTTCGAACTACGAGCAGTACTTC.

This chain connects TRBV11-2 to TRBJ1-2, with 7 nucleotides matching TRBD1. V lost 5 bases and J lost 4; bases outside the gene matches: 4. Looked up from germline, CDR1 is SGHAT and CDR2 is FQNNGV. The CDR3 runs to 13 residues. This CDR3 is CASSQDRFYGYTF. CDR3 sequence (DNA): TGTGCCAGCAGCCAGGACAGGTTCTATGGCTACACCTTC.

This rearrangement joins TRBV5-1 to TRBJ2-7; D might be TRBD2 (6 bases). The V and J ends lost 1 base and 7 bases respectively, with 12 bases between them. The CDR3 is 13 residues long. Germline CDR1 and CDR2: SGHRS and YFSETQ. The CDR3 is CASSLMGGSEQYF. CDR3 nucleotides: TGCGCCAGCAGCTTGATGGGGGGAAGTGAGCAGTACTTC.

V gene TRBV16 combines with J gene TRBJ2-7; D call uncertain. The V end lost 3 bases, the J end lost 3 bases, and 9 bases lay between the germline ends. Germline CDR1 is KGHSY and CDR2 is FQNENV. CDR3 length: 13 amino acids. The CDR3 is CASSQYSIYEQYF. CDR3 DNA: TGTGCCAGCAGCCAGTACAGTATCTACGAGCAGTACTTC.

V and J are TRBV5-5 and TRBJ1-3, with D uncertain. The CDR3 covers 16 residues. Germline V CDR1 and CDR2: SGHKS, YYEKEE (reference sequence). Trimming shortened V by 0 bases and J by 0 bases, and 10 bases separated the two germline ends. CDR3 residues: CASSLGEMGSGNTIYF. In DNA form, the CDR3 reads TGTGCCAGCAGCTTGGGGGAGATGGGCTCTGGAAACACCATATATTTT.

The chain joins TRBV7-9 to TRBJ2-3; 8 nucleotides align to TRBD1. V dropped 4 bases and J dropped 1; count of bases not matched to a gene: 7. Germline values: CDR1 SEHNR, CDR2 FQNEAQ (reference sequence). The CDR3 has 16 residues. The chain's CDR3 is CASSSGQGKGTDTQYF. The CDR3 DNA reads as TGTGCCAGCAGCTCCGGACAGGGCAAGGGCACAGATACGCAGTATTTT. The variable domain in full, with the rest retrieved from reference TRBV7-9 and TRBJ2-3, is DTGVSQNPRHKITKRGQNVTFRCDPISEHNRLYWYRQTLGQGPEFLTYFQNEAQLEKSRLLSDRFSAERPKGSFSTLEIQRTEQGDSAMYLCASSSGQGKGTDTQYFGPGTRLTVL.

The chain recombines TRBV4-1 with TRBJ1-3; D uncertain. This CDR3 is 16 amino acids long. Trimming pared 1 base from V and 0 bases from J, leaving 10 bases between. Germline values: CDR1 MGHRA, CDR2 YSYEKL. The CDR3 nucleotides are TGCGCCAGCAGCCAAGGCGGCCGACACTCTGGAAACACCATATATTTT. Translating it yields CASSQGGRHSGNTIYF.

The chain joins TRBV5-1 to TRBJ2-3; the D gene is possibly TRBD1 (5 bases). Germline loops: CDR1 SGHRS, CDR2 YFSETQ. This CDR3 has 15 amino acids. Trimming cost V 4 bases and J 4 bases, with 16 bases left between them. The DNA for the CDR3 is TGCGCCAGCAGCCCCGGTGGGGCTCCGGCAGATACGCAGTATTTT. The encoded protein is CASSPGGAPADTQYF.

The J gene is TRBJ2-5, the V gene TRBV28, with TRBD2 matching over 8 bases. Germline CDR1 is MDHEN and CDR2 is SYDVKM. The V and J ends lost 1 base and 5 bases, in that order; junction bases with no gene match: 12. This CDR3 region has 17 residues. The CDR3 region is CASSLSQGLGSSETQYF. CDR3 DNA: TGTGCCAGCAGTTTATCCCAGGGACTAGGGAGTTCGGAGACCCAGTACTTC.